This entry lists 8 T cell receptor beta chains sequenced from one sample in a study of blood T cells in healthy people across ages (dated by TCRdb to about 2015). Libraries were made using 5' RACE. The instrument given in TCRdb is Illumina HiSeq 2500. A second PCR of 7 to 11 cycles was run with a J-beta primer mix and a sample-barcoded 5' primer. TCRdb reprocessing: public reads trimmed at Q25 with fastp, clones called with MiXCR, in-frame beta chains kept. Entries that share a CDR3 protein sequence are merged under the most common genes and DNA. This sample is represented by about 1.5 million distinct CDR3 sequences; approximately 43% of them were singletons. Together, the top ten hold over 3.5% of the sample. Sequences were obtained from blood. Every receptor here comes from a woman between 18 and 29 years old in good health.

This clonotype has a single count. This chain connects TRBV9 to TRBJ2-1, with D possibly being TRBD2 (6 bases). There are 15 residues in the CDR3. Germline assignment: CDR1 SGDLS and CDR2 YYNGEE. Trimming took off 0 bases at V and 8 bases at J, with 15 bases between the two ends. The CDR3 region has the DNA TGTGCCAGCAGCGTAGCTTGTGGGGGGATTGATGAGCAGTTCTTC. This sequence encodes CASSVACGGIDEQFF.

This clonotype has just a few counts. This chain joins TRBV7-9 and TRBJ2-1, with D perhaps matching TRBD1 (6 bases). Germline lookup yields CDR1 SEHNR and CDR2 FQNEAQ (reference sequence). This CDR3 is built from 20 residues. V lost 4 bases to trimming and J lost 0 bases, with 25 bases between them. The CDR3 sequence: CASSYPLQGERVSSYNEQFF. CDR3 DNA: TGTGCCAGCAGCTATCCTTTACAGGGAGAAAGAGTAAGCTCCTACAATGAGCAGTTCTTC.

The V call is TRBV27, the J call TRBJ1-6; 10 bases match TRBD1. The CDR3 consists of 15 residues. The junction had 4 bases not matched to a gene; V was cut back by 5 bases and J by 6 bases. Germline CDR1 reads MNHEY; CDR2 reads SMNVEV (reference sequence). CDR3 sequence reads: CASSTRTGGNSPLHF. In nucleotides, the CDR3 is TGTGCCAGCAGTACCCGGACAGGGGGTAATTCACCCCTCCACTTT.

J is TRBJ1-2 and V is TRBV7-2; no definite D call. CDR1 is SGHTA, CDR2 FQGNSA, per germline. V lost 2 bases and J 1 base, leaving 11 bases between the germline ends. This CDR3 has 15 residues. CDR3 amino acids: CASSLFFPDNYGYTF. In nucleotides, the CDR3 is TGTGCCAGCAGCTTATTTTTTCCGGATAACTATGGCTACACCTTC.

The chain carries TRBV12-3 or TRBV12-4 and TRBJ2-5, with D possibly being TRBD1 or TRBD2 (6 bases each). Deletions cut 3 bases from V and 4 bases from J, with 15 bases between. The CDR3 spans 15 residues. The CDR3 DNA is TGTGCCAGCAGTTTCGCGACCGGGGGCGGAGAGACCCAGTACTTC. Amino acid sequence: CASSFATGGGETQYF.

V gene TRBV10-3 combines with J gene TRBJ2-7; 8 positions agree with TRBD1. The V gene's germline CDR1 is ENHRY and CDR2 SYGVKD. This CDR3 contains 16 residues. The V and J ends lost 6 bases and 2 bases, in that order; junction bases with no gene match: 12. As DNA, the CDR3 is TGTGCCATCAGCCCCGACGGGGGACAGGCCACCTACGAGCAGTACTTC. This translates into CAISPDGGQATYEQYF.

This clonotype appeared a few times. This chain uses TRBV6-1 with TRBJ1-1; no firm D call. Looked up from germline, CDR1 is MNHNS and CDR2 is SASEGT. This CDR3 comprises 15 residues. Between the trimmed V and J ends, which lost 0 bases and 1 base, there was a span of 9 bases. The CDR3 reads CASSEALARNTEAFF. The CDR3, as DNA: TGTGCCAGCAGTGAAGCACTCGCGCGGAACACTGAAGCTTTCTTT.

This clonotype showed up just once. The CDR3 bases are TGTGCCAGCAGCCCCAGCCATATGGGGGCTCCTGAAGCTTTCTTT. Encoded protein: CASSPSHMGAPEAFF. The rearrangement links TRBV7-9 to TRBJ1-1; TRBD1 might be the D (6 bases). The CDR3 has 15 residues. Germline values: CDR1 SEHNR, CDR2 FQNEAQ (reference sequence). Trimming pared 5 bases from V and 6 bases from J, leaving 19 bases between.